This T cell receptor beta chain was captured in a study of control samples from healthy donors and cancer patients. V shed 1 base, J shed 8 bases, and the junction held 6 bases outside the gene matches. Germline assignment: CDR1 LGHDT and CDR2 YNNKEL (reference sequence). CDR3 size: 16 residues. This table comes from immunoSEQ multiplex PCR, and its TCRdb copy is limited to in-frame clones, with some not included. Among 400,000 to 450,000 clones listed, 80% to 95% were seen once. V and J are TRBV3-1 (or the pseudogene TRBV3-2) and TRBJ1-4, with 11 positions matching TRBD1. Sequences were obtained from PBMCs. The TCR sequence derives from a man aged 35 to 55 with head and neck cancer. CDR3 protein: CASSQGTGGVREKLFF. The CDR3 nucleotides are TGTGCCAGCAGCCAAGGGACAGGGGGCGTCCGAGAAAAACTGTTTTTT.